These 26 T cell receptor beta chains share one sample of origin, sequenced in a study of cytomegalovirus exposure and HLA in healthy donors. The PCR ran on 60 Vbeta and 13 Jbeta primers. TCRdb keeps only in-frame clones here, not all; method: immunoSEQ multiplex PCR. The sample has 90,000 to 120,000 clones, over 75% seen once. Sequenced input: PBMCs. These receptors all stem from a woman aged 18-29 years in good health and CMV-seropositive.

This chain connects TRBV29-1 to TRBJ1-2, with D possibly TRBD1 on 5 matching bases. Germline V gene lookup returns CDR1 SQVTM and CDR2 ANQGSEA. V was clipped by 7 bases and J by 5 bases, with 14 bases between them. This CDR3 has 12 amino acids. The chain's CDR3 is CSAHAGYYGYTF. CDR3 in DNA: TGCAGCGCCCACGCAGGGTATTATGGCTACACCTTC.

The sample holds one count of this clone. This chain joins TRBV19 and TRBJ1-5, with D hard to call. Per germline, CDR1 LNHDA and CDR2 SQIVND (reference sequence). Trimming cost V 7 bases and J 5 bases, with 12 bases left between them. The CDR3 extends over 13 amino acids. This chain's CDR3 is CASNKQTYQPQHF. The CDR3 DNA follows: TGTGCCAGTAACAAACAGACCTATCAGCCCCAGCATTTT.

This clone was observed a few times. This chain connects TRBV23-1 to TRBJ2-1, with a possible D match to TRBD2 (5 bases). TRBV23-1 qualifies as an ORF whose function is uncertain. CDR3 length: 17 amino acids. Trimming removed 0 bases from V and 0 bases from J, with 12 bases in between. The CDR3 sequence: CASSQSVAGDSYNEQFF. The CDR3, as DNA: TGCGCCAGCAGTCAATCGGTAGCCGGGGACTCCTACAATGAGCAGTTCTTC.

This rearrangement joins TRBV7-2 to TRBJ1-2; a weak D match, TRBD1 (6 bases). The ends were cut back, 5 bases at V and 5 bases at J, with 12 bases in the middle. CDR1 SGHTA and CDR2 FQGNSA come from the germline V gene. The CDR3 is 13 residues long. The CDR3 loop reads CASSPVQGYGYTF. The CDR3 DNA reads TGTGCCAGCAGCCCGGTCCAGGGGTATGGCTACACCTTC.

A single count supports this clone. The V call is TRBV19, the J call TRBJ2-7; 9 bases are shared with TRBD1. J gave up 5 bases and V 5 bases, and 10 bases lay outside the gene matches. From germline, CDR1 is LNHDA and CDR2 SQIVND (reference sequence). The CDR3 loop spans 15 amino acids. The CDR3 is CASSSTGTGTNEQYF. The CDR3 region has the DNA TGTGCCAGTAGTTCTACCGGGACAGGGACGAACGAGCAGTACTTC.

The CDR3 loop reads CSVEGTSSPYEQYF. As DNA, the CDR3 is TGCAGCGTTGAAGGGACTAGTAGTCCCTACGAGCAGTACTTC. The chain has TRBV29-1 and TRBJ2-7, with 7 bases matching TRBD2. Germline CDR1 is SQVTM and CDR2 is ANQGSEA. There are 14 residues in the CDR3. V was clipped by 1 base and J by 2 bases; unmatched bases: 5.

The chain is built from TRBV25-1 and TRBJ1-1, with D tentatively TRBD1 (6 bases). The CDR3 covers 13 residues. The V end was cut by 4 bases, the J end by 4 bases, with 10 bases between. Germline V gene data show CDR1 as MGHDK and CDR2 as SYGVNS. CDR3: CASSAGEGTEAFF. The CDR3 nucleotides are TGTGCCAGCAGTGCAGGGGAGGGCACTGAAGCTTTCTTT.

This sequence joins TRBV4-2 and TRBJ2-1; 9 bases fit TRBD2. This CDR3 contains 16 residues. V gave up 4 bases and J gave up 4 bases; unmatched junction bases: 8. Germline CDR1 and CDR2: LGHNA and YNFKEQ. DNA of the CDR3: TGTGCCAGCAGCCGGGGAGCTAGCGGGGAATACAATGAGCAGTTCTTC. It is translated as CASSRGASGEYNEQFF.

CDR3 sequence reads: CASSLLGQGMITDTQYF. DNA of the CDR3: TGTGCCAGCAGCTTGTTGGGACAGGGGATGATCACAGATACGCAGTATTTT. The chain links TRBV5-5 to TRBJ2-3; the match to TRBD1 covers 10 bases. The CDR3 is 17 residues long. The V gene's germline CDR1 is SGHKS and CDR2 YYEKEE (reference sequence). The V gene end was trimmed by 1 base and the J gene end by 2 bases; junction bases not matched to a gene: 7.

The J gene is TRBJ2-1, the V gene TRBV7-9; TRBD2 matches at 8 bases. From germline, CDR1 is SEHNR and CDR2 FQNEAQ (reference sequence). The V gene end was trimmed by 5 bases and the J gene end by 7 bases; junction bases not matched to a gene: 10. This CDR3 has 15 residues. The CDR3 protein is CASSASGTRTNEQFF. The CDR3 coding sequence is TGTGCCAGCAGCGCATCCGGGACTAGGACAAATGAGCAGTTCTTC.

V and J are TRBV2 and TRBJ1-1; maybe TRBD1 (6 bases). Trimming pared 7 bases from V and 6 bases from J, leaving 21 bases between. In germline, CDR1 is SNHLY, CDR2 FYNNEI. The CDR3 sequence is 15 residues long. CDR3 region: CASILSRGGESEAFF. The CDR3 bases are TGTGCCAGCATCCTTTCCAGGGGCGGTGAGTCTGAAGCTTTCTTT.

The chain carries TRBV30 and TRBJ2-7; D might be TRBD1 (6 bases). The germline gives CDR1 GTSNPN, CDR2 SVGIG (reference sequence). The CDR3 has 13 amino acids. The V end lost 2 bases, the J end lost 2 bases, and 10 bases lay between the germline ends. CDR3 nucleotide sequence: TGTGCCTGGAGTCCTGGACAGACCTACGAGCAGTACTTC. Translated: CAWSPGQTYEQYF.

The V and J genes are TRBV6-5 and TRBJ2-2, with TRBD1 matching 8 bases. The CDR3 is 13 amino acids. CDR1 and CDR2 from the germline V gene are MNHEY and SVGAGI. V trimming: 10 bases; J trimming: 6 bases; junction bases outside the gene matches: 7. CDR3 region: CAKGQGKSGELFF. CDR3 in DNA: TGTGCCAAAGGACAGGGTAAGTCCGGGGAGCTGTTTTTT.

This clone was counted a single time. This chain connects TRBV2 to TRBJ2-7, with 7 bases identical to TRBD2. Germline V gives CDR1 SNHLY, CDR2 FYNNEI. This CDR3 region has 15 residues. J lost 2 bases, V lost 1 base, and 5 bases had no gene match. CDR3: CASSEEGTNTYEQYF. As DNA, the CDR3 is TGTGCCAGCAGTGAAGAGGGGACTAACACCTACGAGCAGTACTTC. Combining the CDR3 with reference TRBV2 and TRBJ2-7 gives the whole variable domain EPEVTQTPSHQVTQMGQEVILRCVPISNHLYFYWYRQILGQKVEFLVSFYNNEISEKSEIFDDQFSVERPDGSNFTLKIRSTKLEDSAMYFCASSEEGTNTYEQYFGPGTRLTVT.

This rearrangement joins TRBV27 to TRBJ2-3, with 10 positions matching TRBD2. The trim removed 3 bases at V and 4 bases at J, leaving 7 bases unmatched. The CDR3 loop spans 16 amino acids. The germline gives CDR1 MNHEY, CDR2 SMNVEV (reference sequence). In DNA form, the CDR3 reads TGTGCCAGCAGTTTTGACCGACTAGCGGGCGCAGATACGCAGTATTTT. Its translation: CASSFDRLAGADTQYF.

This sequence joins TRBV5-1 and TRBJ2-6; D is ambiguous. Trimming stripped 1 base from V and 0 bases from J, with 5 bases between. Per the germline V gene, CDR1 is SGHRS and CDR2 is YFSETQ. The CDR3 loop spans 15 amino acids. CDR3 sequence (DNA): TGCGCCAGCAGCTTGCTGAGCTCTGGGGCCAACGTCCTGACTTTC. It codes for CASSLLSSGANVLTF. The full variable domain, with the rest looked up from reference TRBV5-1 and TRBJ2-6, is KAGVTQTPRYLIKTRGQQVTLSCSPISGHRSVSWYQQTPGQGLQFLFEYFSETQRNKGNFPGRFSGRQFSNSRSEMNVSTLELGDSALYLCASSLLSSGANVLTFGAGSRLTVL.

V usage is TRBV5-1 and J usage is TRBJ2-3, with 8 bases lining up with TRBD2. Germline V gene data show CDR1 as SGHRS and CDR2 as YFSETQ. Trimming removed 5 bases from V and 2 bases from J; junction bases left unmatched: 10. There are 16 residues in the CDR3. The CDR3 DNA follows: TGCGCCAGCAGGTATTATAGCGGGGCTCCCACAGATACGCAGTATTTT. Its protein is CASRYYSGAPTDTQYF.

Only a few counts were recorded for this clone. V and J are TRBV4-1 and TRBJ1-1; D call uncertain. CDR3 length: 15 amino acids. The V and J ends lost 0 bases and 7 bases respectively, with 15 bases between them. Germline values: CDR1 MGHRA, CDR2 YSYEKL. Here the CDR3 reads CASSQERGKKDEAFF. DNA of the CDR3: TGCGCCAGCAGCCAAGAGAGAGGAAAAAAGGATGAAGCTTTCTTT.

A few counts support this clone. J is TRBJ1-4 and V is TRBV4-2; 8 nucleotides agree with TRBD1. The CDR3 covers 22 residues. Germline-derived CDR1 and CDR2 are LGHNA and YNFKEQ. The V gene end was trimmed by 3 bases and the J gene end by 0 bases; junction bases not matched to a gene: 21. As DNA, the CDR3 is TGTGCCAGCAGCCAGGCCGGGACAGGAAAAAACCTTAGATCAGCAACTAATGAAAAACTGTTTTTT. This gives the protein CASSQAGTGKNLRSATNEKLFF.

V gene TRBV29-1 combines with J gene TRBJ2-1; 8 positions agree with TRBD2. Germline V lookup: CDR1 SQVTM, CDR2 ANQGSEA. Trimming removed 7 bases from V and 8 bases from J; junction bases left unmatched: 25. The CDR3 sequence is 18 residues long. The chain's CDR3 is CSAGVWSGSFLGYDEQFF. The DNA for the CDR3 is TGCAGCGCTGGGGTCTGGAGCGGGAGTTTTTTGGGATACGATGAGCAGTTCTTC.

DNA of the CDR3: TGTGCCAGCAGCCAAGTTATGACAGGCTACGAGCAGTACTTC. Its protein is CASSQVMTGYEQYF. V gene TRBV14 combines with J gene TRBJ2-7; possibly TRBD1 for D (6 bases). Germline lookup yields CDR1 SGHDN and CDR2 FVKESK. There are 14 residues in the CDR3. V lost 1 base to trimming and J lost 3 bases, with 10 bases between them. The whole variable domain, remainder taken from reference TRBV14 and TRBJ2-7, is EAGVTQFPSHSVIEKGQTVTLRCDPISGHDNLYWYRRVMGKEIKFLLHFVKESKQDESGMPNNRFLAERTGGTYSTLKVQPAELEDSGVYFCASSQVMTGYEQYFGPGTRLTVT.

The V and J genes are TRBV11-3 and TRBJ1-1; D remains ambiguous. CDR1 and CDR2 (germline): SGHNT, YENEEA. V was pared by 2 bases and J by 1 base, with 8 bases between. This CDR3 region has 14 residues. The CDR3 DNA is TGTGCCAGCAGCTTACGTGCGGGGAACACTGAAGCTTTCTTT. It encodes CASSLRAGNTEAFF. Supplemented by reference TRBV11-3 and TRBJ1-1, the full variable domain reads EAGVVQSPRYKIIEKKQPVAFWCNPISGHNTLYWYLQNLGQGPELLIRYENEEAVDDSQLPKDRFSAERLKGVDSTLKIQPAELGDSAVYLCASSLRAGNTEAFFGQGTRLTVV.

A few counts support this clone. The V call is TRBV27, the J call TRBJ2-4; 9 bases agree with TRBD1. The CDR3 is made up of 15 amino acids. Germline loops: CDR1 MNHEY, CDR2 SMNVEV (reference sequence). J gave up 8 bases and V 3 bases, and 8 bases lay outside the gene matches. The CDR3 nucleotides read TGTGCCAGCAGTTTGACCAGGACAGGGGAACACATTCAGTACTTC. Translating gives CASSLTRTGEHIQYF.

The chain links TRBV5-1 to TRBJ2-6; D is ambiguous. The length of the CDR3 is 15 residues. Trimming took 4 bases from V and 1 from J, leaving 9 bases between them. CDR1 is SGHRS, CDR2 YFSETQ, per germline. The CDR3 coding sequence is TGCGCCAGCAGCCCAGGTTTATCTGGGGCCAACGTCCTGACTTTC. Translation: CASSPGLSGANVLTF.

The V and J genes are TRBV2 and TRBJ2-1, with a possible D match to TRBD2 (5 bases). Germline CDR1 and CDR2: SNHLY and FYNNEI. V was pared by 10 bases and J by 5 bases, with 18 bases between. The CDR3 is 14 amino acids. In DNA form, the CDR3 reads TGTGCCATCCCCCGGAGGACTGTTAACAATGAGCAGTTCTTC. Its protein product is CAIPRRTVNNEQFF.

The chain has TRBV29-1 and TRBJ2-1; 9 positions agree with TRBD2. The trim removed 0 bases at V and 12 bases at J, leaving 21 bases unmatched. The germline V gene encodes CDR1 SQVTM and CDR2 ANQGSEA. This CDR3 is 18 amino acids long. The CDR3 protein is CSVEDLQLFWVAGEAQFF. CDR3 bases: TGCAGCGTTGAAGATCTCCAGCTATTTTGGGTAGCGGGAGAGGCGCAGTTCTTC.